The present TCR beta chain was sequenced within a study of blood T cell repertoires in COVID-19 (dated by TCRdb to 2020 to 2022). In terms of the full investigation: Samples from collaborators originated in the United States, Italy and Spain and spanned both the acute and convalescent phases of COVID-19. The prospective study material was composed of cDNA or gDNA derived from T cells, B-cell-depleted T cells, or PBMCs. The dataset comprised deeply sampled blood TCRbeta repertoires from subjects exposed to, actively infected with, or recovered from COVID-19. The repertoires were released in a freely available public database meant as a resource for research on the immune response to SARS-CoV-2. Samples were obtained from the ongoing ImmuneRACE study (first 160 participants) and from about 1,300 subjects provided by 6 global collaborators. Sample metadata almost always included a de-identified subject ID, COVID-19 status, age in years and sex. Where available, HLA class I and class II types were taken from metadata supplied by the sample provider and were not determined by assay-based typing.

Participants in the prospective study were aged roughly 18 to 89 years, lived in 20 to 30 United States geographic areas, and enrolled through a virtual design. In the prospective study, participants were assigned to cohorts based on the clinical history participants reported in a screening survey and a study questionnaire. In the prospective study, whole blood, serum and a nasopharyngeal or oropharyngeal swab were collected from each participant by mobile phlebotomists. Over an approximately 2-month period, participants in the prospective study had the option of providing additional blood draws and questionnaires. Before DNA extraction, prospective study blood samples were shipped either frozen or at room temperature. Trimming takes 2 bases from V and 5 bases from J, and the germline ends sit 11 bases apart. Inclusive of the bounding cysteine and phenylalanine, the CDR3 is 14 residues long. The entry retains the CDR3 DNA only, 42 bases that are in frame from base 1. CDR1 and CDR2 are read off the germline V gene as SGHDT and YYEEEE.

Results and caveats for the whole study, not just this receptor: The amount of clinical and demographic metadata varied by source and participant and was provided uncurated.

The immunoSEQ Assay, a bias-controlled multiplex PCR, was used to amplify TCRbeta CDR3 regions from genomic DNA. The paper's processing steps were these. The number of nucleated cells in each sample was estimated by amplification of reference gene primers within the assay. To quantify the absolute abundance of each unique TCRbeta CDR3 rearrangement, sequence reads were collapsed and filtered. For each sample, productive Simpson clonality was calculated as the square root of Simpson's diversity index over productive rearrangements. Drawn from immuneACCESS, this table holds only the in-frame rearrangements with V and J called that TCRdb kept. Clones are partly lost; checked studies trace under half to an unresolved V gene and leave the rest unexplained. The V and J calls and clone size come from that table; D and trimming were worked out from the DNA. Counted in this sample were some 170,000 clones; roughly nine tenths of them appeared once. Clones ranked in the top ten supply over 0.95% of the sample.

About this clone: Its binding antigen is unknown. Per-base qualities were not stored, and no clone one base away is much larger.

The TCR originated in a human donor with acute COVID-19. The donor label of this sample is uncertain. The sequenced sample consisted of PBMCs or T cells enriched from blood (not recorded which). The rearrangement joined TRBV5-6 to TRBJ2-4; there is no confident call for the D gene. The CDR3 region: CASSFDPTENIQYF. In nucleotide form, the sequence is TGTGCCAGCAGCTTCGATCCGACTGAAAACATTCAGTACTTC.